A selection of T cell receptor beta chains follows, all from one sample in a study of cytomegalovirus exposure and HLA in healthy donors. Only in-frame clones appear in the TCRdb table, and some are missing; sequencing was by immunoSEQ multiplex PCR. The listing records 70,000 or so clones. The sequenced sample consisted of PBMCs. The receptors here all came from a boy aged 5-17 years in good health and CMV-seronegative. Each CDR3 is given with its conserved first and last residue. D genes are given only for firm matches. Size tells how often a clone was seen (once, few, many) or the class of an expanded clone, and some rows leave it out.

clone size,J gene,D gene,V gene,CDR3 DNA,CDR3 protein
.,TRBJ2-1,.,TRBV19,TGTGCCAGTAGTATCTCGGGGGTAAGGTCCTACAATGAGCAGTTCTTC,CASSISGVRSYNEQFF
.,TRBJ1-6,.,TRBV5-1,TGCGCCAGCAGCTTGGGAGGCCCGAATTCTAATTCACCCCTCCACTTT,CASSLGGPNSNSPLHF
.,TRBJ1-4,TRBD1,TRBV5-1,TGCGCCAGCAGCTCGGGACAGACTAATGAAAAACTGTTTTTT,CASSSGQTNEKLFF
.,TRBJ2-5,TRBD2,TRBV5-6,TGTGCCAGCAGCTTTTTAGCGGGGGAGCCCGAGACCCAGTACTTC,CASSFLAGEPETQYF
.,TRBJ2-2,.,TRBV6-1,TGTGCCAGCAGTGAAGCTAGAGGGGGGGCCGGGGAGCTGTTTTTT,CASSEARGGAGELFF
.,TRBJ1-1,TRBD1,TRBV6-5,TGTGCCAGCATGGGACAGGGGGGTTCAGCTTTCTTT,CASMGQGGSAFF
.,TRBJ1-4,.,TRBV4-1,TGCGCCAGCAGCTTATGGGGAGGAGAAAAACTGTTTTTT,CASSLWGGEKLFF
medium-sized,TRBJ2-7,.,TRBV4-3,TGCGCCAGCAGCCAAGTACTTGAGCACGAGCAGTACTTC,CASSQVLEHEQYF
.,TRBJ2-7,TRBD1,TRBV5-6,TGTGCCAGCAGCCGGCCGACAGGGATATTCTACGAGCAGTACTTC,CASSRPTGIFYEQYF
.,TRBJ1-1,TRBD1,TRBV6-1,TGTGCCAGCAGGGACAGGGATTTAACTGAAGATTTCTTT,CASRDRDLTEDFF
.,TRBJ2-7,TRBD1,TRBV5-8,TGTGCCAGCAGCCGGAGGACAGGGCTGGTTCGCGAGCAGTACTTC,CASSRRTGLVREQYF
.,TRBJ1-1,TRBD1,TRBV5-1,TGCGCCAGCAGTCGGCGGGCAGGGGGACCGAACACTGAAGCTTTCTTT,CASSRRAGGPNTEAFF
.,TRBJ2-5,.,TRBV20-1,TGCAGTGCTAATCGAGGAGAGACCCAGTACTTC,CSANRGETQYF
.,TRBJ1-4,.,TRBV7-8,TGTGCCAGCAGGCCCAGAACAGGGTACGGTGAAAAACTGTTTTTT,CASRPRTGYGEKLFF
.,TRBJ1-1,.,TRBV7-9,TGTGCCAGCAGCACGAACATCCTCACGAGGGGGACTGAAGCTTTCTTT,CASSTNILTRGTEAFF
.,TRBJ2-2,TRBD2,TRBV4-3,TGCGCCAGCAGCCAAGTAGCGGGAGGGTACGACACCGGGGAGCTGTTTTTT,CASSQVAGGYDTGELFF
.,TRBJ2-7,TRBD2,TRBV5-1,TGCGCCAGCAGCTTATTTAGCGGGAGCTCTCTGAGCGAGCAGTACTTC,CASSLFSGSSLSEQYF
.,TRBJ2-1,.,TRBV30,TGTGCCTCCCAACCGGTGAGCTCCGACAATGAGCAGTTCTTC,CASQPVSSDNEQFF
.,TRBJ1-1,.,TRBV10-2,TGCGCCAGCAGTGAGGAGTCCCCGGGGAAGCTGAGCACTGAAGCTTTCTTT,CASSEESPGKLSTEAFF
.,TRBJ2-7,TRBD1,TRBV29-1,TGCAGCGCCACACCCGACAGGGTTAGTTACGAGCAGTACTTC,CSATPDRVSYEQYF
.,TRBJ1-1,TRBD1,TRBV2,TGTGCCAGCAGTCCCCAGGGGGCGGCCACTGAAGCTTTCTTT,CASSPQGAATEAFF
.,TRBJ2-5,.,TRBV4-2,TGTGCCAGCAGCCAAGACGGTAACAGTCAAGAGACCCAGTACTTC,CASSQDGNSQETQYF
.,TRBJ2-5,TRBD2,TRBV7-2,TGTGCCAGCAGCTTACTAGCGGGACTACAAGAGACCCAGTACTTC,CASSLLAGLQETQYF
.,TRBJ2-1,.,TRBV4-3,TGCGCCAGCAGCCATTCTCCTAACGATGAGCAGTTCTTC,CASSHSPNDEQFF
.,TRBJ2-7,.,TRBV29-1,TGCAGCGTTGAGGGTGACTCTCTAAATGGGGAGCAGTACTTC,CSVEGDSLNGEQYF
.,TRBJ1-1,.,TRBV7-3,TGTGCCAGCAGCCCCGGGTCCTCATCGGAGGAAGCTTTCTTT,CASSPGSSSEEAFF
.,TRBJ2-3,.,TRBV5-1,TGCGCCAGCACCCTCTACTTAAGCACAGATACGCAGTATTTT,CASTLYLSTDTQYF
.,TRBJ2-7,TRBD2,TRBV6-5,TGTGCCAGCAGTTCCTCGACTAGCGCAAGACGGGAGCAGTACTTC,CASSSSTSARREQYF
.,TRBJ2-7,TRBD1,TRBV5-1,TGCGCCAGCAGCTCTCAAGGGACAGGGCCTACAGGGGAGCAGTACTTC,CASSSQGTGPTGEQYF
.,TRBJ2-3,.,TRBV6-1,TGTGCCAGCAGTGAATGGCACAGCCCACAGATTGATACGCAGTATTTT,CASSEWHSPQIDTQYF
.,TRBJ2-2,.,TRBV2,TGTGCCAGCAGTCTAGGAGGGACGAACACCGGGGAGCTGTTTTTT,CASSLGGTNTGELFF
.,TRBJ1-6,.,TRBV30,TGTGCCTGGAGTATCACCCGGAGAATGGCCCCCCACTTT,CAWSITRRMAPHF
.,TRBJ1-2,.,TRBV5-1,TGCGCCAGCAGCTTGGAGGCAGGGGCACGGGATGGCTACACCTTC,CASSLEAGARDGYTF
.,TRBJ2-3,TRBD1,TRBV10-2,TGCGCCAGCAGGACCGGGACAGGGGAAACAGATACGCAGTATTTT,CASRTGTGETDTQYF
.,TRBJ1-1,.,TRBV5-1,TGCGCCAGCAGCTTGGACAGGGAATACACTGAAGCTTTCTTT,CASSLDREYTEAFF
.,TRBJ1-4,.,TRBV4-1,TGCGCCAGCAGCCAAACAGGGTCTAATGAAAAACTGTTTTTT,CASSQTGSNEKLFF
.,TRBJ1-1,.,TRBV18,TGTGCCAGCTCACCCGCCCAGATTAAGGGGGACACTGAAGCTTTCTTT,CASSPAQIKGDTEAFF
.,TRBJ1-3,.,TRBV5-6,TGTGCCAGCAGCGATAGGGGGACTGGAAACACCATATATTTT,CASSDRGTGNTIYF
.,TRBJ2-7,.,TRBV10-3,TGTGCCATCAGTACAGGCTACCACTACGAGCAGTACTTC,CAISTGYHYEQYF
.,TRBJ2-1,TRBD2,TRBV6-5,TGTGCCAGCAGAACAGCGGGAGCCTACAATGAGCAGTTCTTC,CASRTAGAYNEQFF
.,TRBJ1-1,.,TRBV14,TGTGCCAGCAGCGAGTCCCTTGACACTGAAGCTTTCTTT,CASSESLDTEAFF